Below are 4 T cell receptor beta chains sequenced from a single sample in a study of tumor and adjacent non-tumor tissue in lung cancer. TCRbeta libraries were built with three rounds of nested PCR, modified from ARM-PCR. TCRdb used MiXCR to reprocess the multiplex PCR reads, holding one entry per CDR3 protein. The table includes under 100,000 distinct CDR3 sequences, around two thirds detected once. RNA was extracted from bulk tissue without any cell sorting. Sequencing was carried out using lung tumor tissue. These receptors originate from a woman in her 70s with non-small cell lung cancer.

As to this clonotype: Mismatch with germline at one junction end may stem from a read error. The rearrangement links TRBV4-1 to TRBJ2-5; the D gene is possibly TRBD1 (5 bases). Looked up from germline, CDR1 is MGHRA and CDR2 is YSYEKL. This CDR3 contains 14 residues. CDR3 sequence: CASSQQGTGETRYF. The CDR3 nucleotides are TGCGCCAGCAGCCAACAGGGCACAGGAGAGACCCGGTACTTC.

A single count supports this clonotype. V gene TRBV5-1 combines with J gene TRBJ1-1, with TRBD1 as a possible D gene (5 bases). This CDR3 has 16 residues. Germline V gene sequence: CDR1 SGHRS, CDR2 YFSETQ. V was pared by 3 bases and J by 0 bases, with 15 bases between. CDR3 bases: TGCGCCAGCAGCTACCCTCTGGTGGGGCTGAACACTGAAGCTTTCTTT. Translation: CASSYPLVGLNTEAFF.

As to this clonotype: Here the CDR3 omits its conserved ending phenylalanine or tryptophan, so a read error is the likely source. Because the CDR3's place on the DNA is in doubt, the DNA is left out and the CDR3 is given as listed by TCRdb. CDR3 in amino acids: CASSLEALAGGHEQDS. V gene TRBV11-2 combines with J gene TRBJ2-7; the table's D call TRBD2 went unverified against the DNA. The CDR3 is 16 residues long, counting both termini. Germline CDR1 reads SGHAT; CDR2 reads FQNNGV.

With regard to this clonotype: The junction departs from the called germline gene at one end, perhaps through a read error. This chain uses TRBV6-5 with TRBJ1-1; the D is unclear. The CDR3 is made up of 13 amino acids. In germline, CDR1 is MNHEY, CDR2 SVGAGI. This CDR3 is CASSLNYKIETFF. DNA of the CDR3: TGTGCCAGCAGCCTTAATTACAAGATTGAAACTTTCTTT.